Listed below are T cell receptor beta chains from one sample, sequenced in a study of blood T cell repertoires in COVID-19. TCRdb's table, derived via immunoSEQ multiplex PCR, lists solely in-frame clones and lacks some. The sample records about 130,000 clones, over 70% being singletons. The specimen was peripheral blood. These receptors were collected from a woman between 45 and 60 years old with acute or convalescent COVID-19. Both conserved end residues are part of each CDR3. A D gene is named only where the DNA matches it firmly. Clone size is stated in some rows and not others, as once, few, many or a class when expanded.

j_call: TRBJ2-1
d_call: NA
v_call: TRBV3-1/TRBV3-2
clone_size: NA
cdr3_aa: CASSQDAGSSYNEQFF
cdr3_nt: TGTGCCAGCAGCCAAGATGCGGGAAGCTCCTACAATGAGCAGTTCTTC

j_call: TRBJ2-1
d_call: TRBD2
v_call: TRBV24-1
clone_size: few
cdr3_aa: CATSVQGRLAGVCDEQFF
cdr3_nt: TGTGCCACCAGTGTACAGGGGCGACTAGCGGGGGTTTGCGATGAGCAGTTCTTC

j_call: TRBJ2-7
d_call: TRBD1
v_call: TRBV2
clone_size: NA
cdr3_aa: CASGRQGVYEQYF
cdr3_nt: TGTGCCAGCGGTAGACAGGGCGTGTACGAGCAGTACTTC

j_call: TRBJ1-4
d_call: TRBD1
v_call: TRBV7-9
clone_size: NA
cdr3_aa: CASSSGQGMASEKLFF
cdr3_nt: TGTGCCAGCAGCTCCGGACAGGGAATGGCATCTGAAAAACTGTTTTTT

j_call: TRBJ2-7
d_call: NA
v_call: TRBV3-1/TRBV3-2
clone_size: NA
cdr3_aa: CASSLQGGRGLDEQYF
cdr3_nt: TGTGCCAGCAGCCTCCAGGGGGGAAGGGGGCTAGACGAGCAGTACTTC

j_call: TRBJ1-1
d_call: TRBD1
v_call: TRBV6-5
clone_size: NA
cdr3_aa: CASIDQGEAFF
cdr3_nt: TGTGCCAGCATAGACCAGGGGGAGGCTTTCTTT

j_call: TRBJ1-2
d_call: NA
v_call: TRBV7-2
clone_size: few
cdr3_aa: CASSLALTGANYGYTF
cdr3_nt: TGTGCCAGCAGCTTAGCGTTGACAGGAGCTAACTATGGCTACACCTTC

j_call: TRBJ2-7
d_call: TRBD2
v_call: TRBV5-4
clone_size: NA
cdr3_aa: CASSPGGASGEYEQYF
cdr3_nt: TGTGCCAGCAGCCCGGGAGGGGCTAGCGGGGAATACGAGCAGTACTTC

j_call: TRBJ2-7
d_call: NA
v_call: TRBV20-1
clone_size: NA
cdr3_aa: CTGGTSYEQYF
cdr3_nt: TGCACAGGCGGGACTTCCTACGAGCAGTACTTC

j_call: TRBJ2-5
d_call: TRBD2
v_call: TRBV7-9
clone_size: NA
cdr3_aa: CASSFYGGVSETQYF
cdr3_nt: TGTGCCAGCAGCTTTTACGGGGGGGTGTCAGAGACCCAGTACTTC

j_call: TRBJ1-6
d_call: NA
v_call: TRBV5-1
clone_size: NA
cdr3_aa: CASSFAGSESPLHF
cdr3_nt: TGCGCCAGCAGCTTTGCGGGTTCGGAATCACCCCTCCACTTT

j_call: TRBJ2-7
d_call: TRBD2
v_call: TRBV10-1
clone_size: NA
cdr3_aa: CASSEGSGRTGEQYF
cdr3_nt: TGCGCCAGCAGTGAGGGTAGCGGGAGGACGGGCGAGCAGTACTTC

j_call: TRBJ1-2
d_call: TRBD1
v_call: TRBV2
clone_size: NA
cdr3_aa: CASRGQGAVYGYTF
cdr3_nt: TGTGCCAGCCGTGGTCAGGGGGCAGTCTATGGCTACACCTTC

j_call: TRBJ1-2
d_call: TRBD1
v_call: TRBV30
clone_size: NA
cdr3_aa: CAWRPLDRGGYTF
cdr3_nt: TGTGCCTGGAGACCCCTAGACAGGGGTGGCTACACCTTC

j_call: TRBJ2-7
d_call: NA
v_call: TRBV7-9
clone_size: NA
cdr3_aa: CASSRLAGEQYF
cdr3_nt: TGTGCCAGCAGCCGCCTCGCAGGGGAGCAGTACTTC

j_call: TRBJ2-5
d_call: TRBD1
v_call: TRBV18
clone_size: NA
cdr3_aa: CASQTNKDRGETQYF
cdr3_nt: TGTGCCAGCCAAACCAATAAGGACAGGGGAGAGACCCAGTACTTC

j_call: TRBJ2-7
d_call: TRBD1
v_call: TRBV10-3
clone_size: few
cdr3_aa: CAISGGQFPYEQYF
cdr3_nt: TGTGCCATCAGTGGGGGACAGTTTCCCTACGAGCAGTACTTC

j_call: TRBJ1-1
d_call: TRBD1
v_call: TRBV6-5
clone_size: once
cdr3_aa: CASSYSPTGWNTEAFF
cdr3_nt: TGTGCCAGCAGTTACTCGCCGACAGGGTGGAACACTGAAGCTTTCTTT

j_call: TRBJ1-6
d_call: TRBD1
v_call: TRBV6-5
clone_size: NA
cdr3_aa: CASSYRDRNSPLHF
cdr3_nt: TGTGCCAGCAGTTACAGGGACAGAAATTCACCCCTCCACTTT

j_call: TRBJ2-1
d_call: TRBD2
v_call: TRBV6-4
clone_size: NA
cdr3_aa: CASRTSRLAGVSYNEQFF
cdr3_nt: TGTGCCAGCAGGACGTCGCGGCTAGCGGGGGTCTCCTACAATGAGCAGTTCTTC

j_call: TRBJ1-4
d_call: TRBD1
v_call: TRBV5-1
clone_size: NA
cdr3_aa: CASSQTGANEKLFF
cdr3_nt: TGCGCCAGCAGCCAGACAGGGGCGAACGAAAAACTGTTTTTT

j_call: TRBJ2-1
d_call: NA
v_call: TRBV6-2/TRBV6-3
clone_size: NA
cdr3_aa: CASSQGLSYIRNEQFF
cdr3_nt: TGTGCCAGCAGTCAGGGACTCTCTTATATTCGGAATGAGCAGTTCTTC

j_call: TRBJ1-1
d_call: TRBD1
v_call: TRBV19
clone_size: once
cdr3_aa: CASSSPSGGGTEAFF
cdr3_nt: TGTGCCAGTAGTTCCCCCTCAGGGGGAGGAACTGAAGCTTTCTTT

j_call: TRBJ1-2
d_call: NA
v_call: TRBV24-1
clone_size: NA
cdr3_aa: CATSDSRQDGYTF
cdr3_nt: TGTGCCACCAGTGATTCCCGACAGGATGGCTACACCTTC

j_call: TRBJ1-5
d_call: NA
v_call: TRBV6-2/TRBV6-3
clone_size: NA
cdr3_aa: CASSYLVNQPQHF
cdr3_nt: TGTGCCAGCAGTTACTTAGTCAATCAGCCCCAGCATTTT

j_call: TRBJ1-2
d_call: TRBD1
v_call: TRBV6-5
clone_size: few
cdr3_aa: CASSYSSGTGVGYTF
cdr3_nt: TGTGCCAGCAGTTACTCAAGCGGGACAGGGGTTGGCTACACCTTC

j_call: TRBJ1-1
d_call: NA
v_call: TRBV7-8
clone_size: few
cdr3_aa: CASSLAEGNTEAFF
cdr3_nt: TGTGCCAGCAGCTTAGCAGAGGGGAACACTGAAGCTTTCTTT

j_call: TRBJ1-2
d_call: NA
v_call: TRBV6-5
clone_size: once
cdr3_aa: CASSYAGNLNYGYTF
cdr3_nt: TGTGCCAGCAGTTACGCCGGGAATCTGAACTATGGCTACACCTTC

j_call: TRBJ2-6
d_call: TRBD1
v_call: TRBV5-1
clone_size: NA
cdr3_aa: CASSLGTGSSGANVLTF
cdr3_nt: TGCGCCAGCAGCTTAGGGACAGGAAGCTCTGGGGCCAACGTCCTGACTTTC

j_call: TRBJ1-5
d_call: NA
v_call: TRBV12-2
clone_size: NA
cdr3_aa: CASRLGQNNQPQHF
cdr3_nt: TGTGCAAGTCGCTTAGGGCAGAACAATCAGCCCCAGCATTTT

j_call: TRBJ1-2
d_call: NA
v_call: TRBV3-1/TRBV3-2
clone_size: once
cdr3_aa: CASSLQGSQIYGYTF
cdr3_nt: TGTGCCAGCAGCCTTCAGGGCTCCCAAATCTATGGCTACACCTTC

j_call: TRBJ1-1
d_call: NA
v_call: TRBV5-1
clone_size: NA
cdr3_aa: CASSSGIAMNTEAFF
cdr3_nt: TGCGCCAGCAGCTCCGGGATAGCAATGAACACTGAAGCTTTCTTT

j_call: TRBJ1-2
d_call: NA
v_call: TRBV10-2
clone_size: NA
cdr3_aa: CASTEGRGGYTF
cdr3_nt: TGCGCCAGTACTGAGGGGAGGGGCGGCTACACCTTC

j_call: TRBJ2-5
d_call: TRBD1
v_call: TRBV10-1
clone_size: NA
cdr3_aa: CASSEDREGAATQYF
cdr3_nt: TGCGCCAGCAGTGAGGACAGGGAAGGGGCCGCGACCCAGTACTTC

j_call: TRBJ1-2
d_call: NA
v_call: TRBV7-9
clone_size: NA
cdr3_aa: CASSLLGRNYGYTF
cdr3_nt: TGTGCCAGCAGCTTATTGGGCAGAAACTATGGCTACACCTTC

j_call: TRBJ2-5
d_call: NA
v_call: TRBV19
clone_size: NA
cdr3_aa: CASSWAGEETQYF
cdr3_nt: TGTGCCAGTAGTTGGGCAGGGGAAGAGACCCAGTACTTC

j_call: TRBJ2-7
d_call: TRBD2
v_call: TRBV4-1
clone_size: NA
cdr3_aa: CASSPRTSGYEQYF
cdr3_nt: TGCGCCAGCAGCCCTAGGACTAGCGGCTACGAGCAGTACTTC

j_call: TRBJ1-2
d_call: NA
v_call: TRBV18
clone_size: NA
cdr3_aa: CASSPTPGEGYTF
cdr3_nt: TGTGCCAGCTCACCAACCCCAGGGGAGGGCTACACCTTC

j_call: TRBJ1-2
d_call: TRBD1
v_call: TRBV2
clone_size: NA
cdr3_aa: CASSGQGGNYGYTF
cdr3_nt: TGTGCCAGCAGTGGACAGGGAGGTAACTATGGCTACACCTTC

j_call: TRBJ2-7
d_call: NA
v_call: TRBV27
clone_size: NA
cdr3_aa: CASSFLGGNSYEQYF
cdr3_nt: TGTGCCAGCAGTTTCTTAGGAGGGAACTCCTACGAGCAGTACTTC

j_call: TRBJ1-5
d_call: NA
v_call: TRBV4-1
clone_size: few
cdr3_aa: CASSQGGGSLQPQHF
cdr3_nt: TGCGCCAGCAGCCAAGGGGGGGGCTCGCTTCAGCCCCAGCATTTT